Listed here are 10 T cell receptor beta chains from one sample, sequenced in a study of blood T cell repertoires in COVID-19. Only in-frame clones appear in the TCRdb table, and some are missing; sequencing was by immunoSEQ multiplex PCR. The table lists more than 200,000 clones, approximately 86% of them singletons. Sequenced: peripheral blood. The origin of the receptors is an elderly man with acute or convalescent COVID-19.

V usage is TRBV12-2 and J usage is TRBJ2-3; the table's D gene call, TRBD1, was not cross checked with the DNA. TRBV12-2 is termed a pseudogene. This CDR3 contains 16 residues. The DNA for the CDR3 is TGTGCAAGTCGCACGCATGGACAGGGGAGCACAGATACGCAGTATTTT. Translating it yields CASRTHGQGSTDTQYF.

The V gene is TRBV29-1, the J gene TRBJ2-7; TRBD2 agrees at 8 bases. Looked up from germline, CDR1 is SQVTM and CDR2 is ANQGSEA. The trim removed 3 bases at V and 2 bases at J, leaving 9 bases unmatched. The CDR3 length is 15 residues. CDR3 coding DNA: TGCAGCGTTGATGGCTCGGGAGGGTACCCCTACGAGCAGTACTTC. Translating it yields CSVDGSGGYPYEQYF.

V usage is TRBV28 and J usage is TRBJ2-3; D is possibly TRBD2 (6 bases). Germline-derived CDR1 and CDR2 are MDHEN and SYDVKM. This CDR3 is 15 amino acids long. V was clipped by 6 bases and J by 0 bases, with 13 bases between them. The CDR3 loop is CASSRRRGSTDTQYF. CDR3 sequence (DNA): TGTGCCAGCAGCCGGAGGAGGGGTAGCACAGATACGCAGTATTTT.

This clone came up a few times. The chain joins TRBV7-9 to TRBJ2-5, with 8 nucleotides matching TRBD1. The length of the CDR3 is 15 residues. From germline, CDR1 is SEHNR and CDR2 FQNEAQ (reference sequence). V gave up 3 bases and J gave up 2 bases; unmatched junction bases: 5. This chain's CDR3 is CASSFWDRSQETQYF. The DNA for the CDR3 is TGTGCCAGCAGCTTTTGGGACAGGTCTCAAGAGACCCAGTACTTC.

The rearrangement joins TRBV28 to TRBJ1-6; the match to TRBD1 covers 8 bases. The CDR3 is made up of 14 amino acids. Germline loops: CDR1 MDHEN, CDR2 SYDVKM. Losses at the gene ends were 7 bases for V and 10 bases for J; bases not matched to a gene: 9. DNA for the CDR3: TGTGCCAGCAAAAAGGACAGGGTTGCCTCACCCCTCCACTTT. This encodes CASKKDRVASPLHF.

This chain's CDR3 is CASSPGTEGNEQFF. The CDR3 DNA reads TGTGCCAGCAGTCCCGGGACAGAGGGAAATGAGCAGTTCTTC. V usage is TRBV28 and J usage is TRBJ2-1, with 7 positions matching TRBD1. The V and J ends lost 5 bases and 7 bases, in that order; junction bases with no gene match: 8. The CDR3 extends over 14 amino acids. Germline V gene lookup returns CDR1 MDHEN and CDR2 SYDVKM.

This chain links TRBV24-1 with TRBJ2-3; D unresolved. Trimming stripped 10 bases from V and 0 bases from J, with 13 bases between. The CDR3 consists of 14 residues. Per the germline V gene, CDR1 is KGHDR and CDR2 is SFDVKD. The CDR3 loop is CATAAPRSTDTQYF. Here the CDR3 DNA reads TGTGCCACAGCCGCCCCTCGGAGCACAGATACGCAGTATTTT.

The rearrangement links TRBV5-6 to TRBJ1-6; 8 bases map to TRBD1. In germline, CDR1 is SGHDT, CDR2 YYEEEE. The CDR3 is 16 amino acids. The V gene end was trimmed by 0 bases and the J gene end by 10 bases; junction bases not matched to a gene: 9. In DNA form, the CDR3 reads TGTGCCAGCAGCTTGGTATGGCAGGGGGCTAACTCACCCCTCCACTTT. It codes for CASSLVWQGANSPLHF.

J is TRBJ2-5 and V is TRBV3-1 (or the pseudogene TRBV3-2); 9 positions match TRBD2. The CDR3 loop spans 19 amino acids. Trimming at V came to 4 bases and at J to 5 bases, leaving 20 bases not matched to a gene. The germline gives CDR1 LGHDT, CDR2 YNNKEL (reference sequence). CDR3 in DNA: TGTGCCAGCAGCCCCCGTGTTAGGTGCGGGGGGGCCGACGTTGAGACCCAGTACTTC. Translated: CASSPRVRCGGADVETQYF.

V is TRBV11-2 and J is TRBJ2-3; possibly TRBD2 for D (6 bases). The CDR3 consists of 15 residues. CDR1 and CDR2 from the germline V gene are SGHAT and FQNNGV. The V end was cut by 4 bases, the J end by 3 bases, with 14 bases between. The CDR3 DNA sequence: TGTGCCAGCAGCTCTTTATGGGGGGTAACAGATACGCAGTATTTT. This translates into CASSSLWGVTDTQYF.